A single sample is the source of the 27 T cell receptor beta chains below, sequenced in a study of blood T cell repertoires in COVID-19. The table came from immunoSEQ multiplex PCR; TCRdb's copy has only in-frame clones and leaves some out. This sample carries fewer than 500,000 clones, approximately 87% of them seen once, and the ten largest clones take approximately 1%. Material for sequencing was PBMCs or T cells enriched from blood (not recorded which). The receptors stem from a woman under 40 with acute COVID-19.

The chain has TRBV5-1 and TRBJ2-3; a possible D gene is TRBD2 (7 bases). This CDR3 spans 17 amino acids. Trimming left V 0 bases short and J 4 bases short, with 18 bases between. CDR1 SGHRS and CDR2 YFSETQ come from the germline V gene. The CDR3 sequence is CASSLDSAGAVADTQYF. The DNA for the CDR3 is TGCGCCAGCAGCTTGGATTCTGCGGGGGCTGTGGCAGATACGCAGTATTTT.

The V call is TRBV5-1, the J call TRBJ2-7; 8 nucleotides agree with TRBD1. CDR1 and CDR2 from the germline V gene are SGHRS and YFSETQ. The CDR3 has 15 residues. V dropped 4 bases and J dropped 3; count of bases not matched to a gene: 9. The CDR3 sequence: CASSPTAGGHYEQYF. CDR3 bases: TGCGCCAGCAGCCCCACCGCAGGGGGCCACTACGAGCAGTACTTC.

The genes are TRBV10-3 and TRBJ2-2, with a weak D call TRBD2 (6 bases). CDR3 length: 14 amino acids. Trimming left V 2 bases short and J 4 bases short, with 8 bases between. Germline V gives CDR1 ENHRY, CDR2 SYGVKD. The CDR3 nucleotides are TGTGCCATCAGTGAGAGGGACTTCACCGGGGAGCTGTTTTTT. Amino acids: CAISERDFTGELFF.

This sequence joins TRBV9 and TRBJ2-3, with a possible D match to TRBD2 (7 bases). From germline, CDR1 is SGDLS and CDR2 YYNGEE. The V gene lost 5 bases and the J gene lost 7 bases, with 23 bases spanning the gap. The CDR3 totals 16 residues. CDR3 DNA: TGTGCCAGCAGGGCAATAGGGGGGGGCGAAGTAAATACGCAGTATTTT. Translating gives CASRAIGGGEVNTQYF.

This chain uses TRBV30 with TRBJ1-4; 8 bases agree with TRBD1. Germline CDR1 and CDR2: GTSNPN and SVGIG (reference sequence). V dropped 0 bases and J dropped 5; count of bases not matched to a gene: 8. The CDR3 extends over 16 amino acids. The CDR3 is CAWSVSRGLGNEKLFF. DNA of the CDR3: TGTGCCTGGAGTGTATCCAGGGGGCTCGGGAATGAAAAACTGTTTTTT.

The chain has TRBV28 and TRBJ1-4; D is perhaps TRBD1 (6 bases). Germline-derived CDR1 and CDR2 are MDHEN and SYDVKM. The CDR3 runs to 14 residues. V was cut by 5 bases and J by 5 bases, with 12 bases left in between. This CDR3 reads CASSARGGNEKLFF. CDR3 in DNA: TGTGCCAGCAGTGCCAGGGGAGGGAATGAAAAACTGTTTTTT.

V and J are TRBV12-3 or TRBV12-4 and TRBJ2-7, with D possibly matching TRBD2 (7 bases). CDR3 length: 11 amino acids. V was clipped by 4 bases and J by 8 bases, with 9 bases between them. CDR3 protein: CASSSRGQQYF. CDR3 in DNA: TGTGCCAGCAGTTCGCGGGGGCAGCAGTACTTC.

This chain uses TRBV9 with TRBJ1-2; D is perhaps TRBD1 (5 bases). V was clipped by 0 bases and J by 2 bases, with 11 bases between them. Germline-derived CDR1 and CDR2 are SGDLS and YYNGEE. This CDR3 is built from 15 residues. The CDR3 here is CASSVVGGRNYGYTF. As DNA, the CDR3 is TGTGCCAGCAGCGTAGTGGGGGGACGAAACTATGGCTACACCTTC.

In nucleotides, the CDR3 is TGTGCCAGCCGAGGGGGAGGGCCACATAAGGGCAATCAGCCCCAGCATTTT. Amino acids: CASRGGGPHKGNQPQHF. This chain connects TRBV28 to TRBJ1-5; tentatively, D is TRBD1 (6 bases). The CDR3 is 17 amino acids. Between the trimmed V and J ends, which lost 8 bases and 2 bases, there was a span of 22 bases. Germline V gene data show CDR1 as MDHEN and CDR2 as SYDVKM.

This clone was detected only a few times. Different DNA sequences within this sample yield the same CDR3. The chain employs TRBV5-1 and TRBJ2-7, with 8 bases aligning to TRBD1. The germline CDR1 and CDR2 sequences are SGHRS and YFSETQ. V was pared by 0 bases and J by 4 bases, with 3 bases of the junction left unmatched. The CDR3 has 14 residues. CDR3 sequence (DNA): TGCGCCAGCAGCTTGGGGCAGGGGGCGTACGAGCAGTACTTC. Protein: CASSLGQGAYEQYF.

This chain connects TRBV7-8 to TRBJ2-7; no clear D gene. This CDR3 comprises 14 residues. The V gene's germline CDR1 is SGHVS and CDR2 FQNEAQ. With 1 base removed from V and 2 bases from J, the gap between germline ends came to 9 bases. CDR3 amino acids: CASSLERLTYEQYF. The CDR3 DNA reads as TGTGCCAGCAGCTTAGAGAGGCTAACCTACGAGCAGTACTTC.

This clone has a handful of counts. This rearrangement joins TRBV7-8 to TRBJ1-2, with a possible D match to TRBD1 (5 bases). Between the trimmed V and J ends, which lost 1 base and 0 bases, there was a span of 9 bases. Germline V CDR1 and CDR2: SGHVS, FQNEAQ. This CDR3 contains 15 residues. The CDR3 bases are TGTGCCAGCAGCTTAGACAAGGGGTCTAACTATGGCTACACCTTC. It specifies CASSLDKGSNYGYTF.

The rearrangement joins TRBV7-2 to TRBJ2-1, with 11 bases matching TRBD2. The germline gives CDR1 SGHTA, CDR2 FQGNSA. The CDR3 covers 15 residues. V shed 4 bases, J shed 6 bases, and the junction held 5 bases outside the gene matches. CDR3 nucleotides: TGTGCCAGCAGCTCTCTAGCGGGGGGTTTCAATGAGCAGTTCTTC. This gives the protein CASSSLAGGFNEQFF.

The CDR3 region is CATSEGAYGYTF. CDR3 coding DNA: TGTGCCACCAGTGAGGGGGCCTATGGCTACACCTTC. V gene TRBV24-1 combines with J gene TRBJ1-2; tentatively, D is TRBD1 (6 bases). This CDR3 has 12 amino acids. Deletions cut 4 bases from V and 4 bases from J, with 6 bases between. Germline CDR1 and CDR2: KGHDR and SFDVKD.

Turning to this clone: The same CDR3 also results from other DNA sequences found in this sample. The V gene is TRBV5-1, the J gene TRBJ2-1; TRBD2 aligns across 7 bases. Germline CDR1 reads SGHRS; CDR2 reads YFSETQ. After removal of 0 bases from V and 2 bases from J, the junction contained 2 bases not matched to a gene. The CDR3 is 15 amino acids. This CDR3 is CASSLAGGTYNEQFF. The CDR3 bases are TGCGCCAGCAGCTTGGCGGGGGGTACCTACAATGAGCAGTTCTTC.

The chain has TRBV5-4 and TRBJ1-1; perhaps TRBD1 as D (5 bases). Germline-derived CDR1 and CDR2 are SGHNT and YYREEE (reference sequence). The CDR3 sequence is 15 residues long. The ends were cut back, 3 bases at V and 0 bases at J, with 12 bases in the middle. DNA for the CDR3: TGTGCCAGCAGCTCGCTGGGGCTCCTGAACACTGAAGCTTTCTTT. Translating gives CASSSLGLLNTEAFF.

This chain connects TRBV4-1 to TRBJ1-1, with D tentatively TRBD1 (5 bases). V was shortened by 0 bases and J by 1 base, with 9 bases between the two germline ends. The CDR3 consists of 15 residues. Germline V gene lookup returns CDR1 MGHRA and CDR2 YSYEKL. CDR3 protein: CASSQDLGPNTEAFF. CDR3 nucleotides: TGCGCCAGCAGCCAAGATTTGGGGCCGAACACTGAAGCTTTCTTT.

The chain combines TRBV7-9 with TRBJ1-4, with 7 positions matching TRBD1. Germline V lookup: CDR1 SEHNR, CDR2 FQNEAQ (reference sequence). The CDR3 length is 15 residues. Trimming at V came to 5 bases and at J to 4 bases, leaving 7 bases not matched to a gene. The CDR3 sequence is CASSPRQGSNEKLFF. The CDR3 nucleotides read TGTGCCAGCAGCCCAAGACAGGGAAGTAATGAAAAACTGTTTTTT.

This clone was counted a single time. The V gene is TRBV2, the J gene TRBJ1-1; D unclear. There are 13 residues in the CDR3. The germline CDR1 and CDR2 sequences are SNHLY and FYNNEI. V lost 6 bases and J 0 bases, leaving 8 bases between the germline ends. CDR3: CASRGRLNTEAFF. The CDR3 DNA is TGTGCCAGCAGGGGGAGACTGAACACTGAAGCTTTCTTT.

J is TRBJ2-3 and V is TRBV7-6, with 7 bases identical to TRBD2. Germline V CDR1 and CDR2: SGHVS, FNYEAQ. This CDR3 region has 17 residues. Trimming removed 1 base from V and 2 bases from J; junction bases left unmatched: 9. DNA of the CDR3: TGTGCCAGCAGCTTAGTGTTCGGGACTACAACCACAGATACGCAGTATTTT. This codes for CASSLVFGTTTTDTQYF.

The chain links TRBV2 to TRBJ2-7; possible D gene TRBD2, 6 bases. Trimming pared 3 bases from V and 0 bases from J, leaving 18 bases between. The CDR3 length is 17 residues. Per the germline V gene, CDR1 is SNHLY and CDR2 is FYNNEI. This CDR3 is CASSEFSGRGTSYEQYF. CDR3 in DNA: TGTGCCAGCAGTGAGTTCTCAGGTCGGGGGACCTCCTACGAGCAGTACTTC.

This chain joins TRBV11-3 and TRBJ2-7; the match to TRBD1 covers 9 bases. Germline V gene sequence: CDR1 SGHNT, CDR2 YENEEA. This CDR3 has 14 amino acids. V shed 3 bases, J shed 3 bases, and the junction held 3 bases outside the gene matches. The CDR3 protein is CASSLEGQGYEQYF. DNA of the CDR3: TGTGCCAGCAGCTTGGAGGGACAGGGCTACGAGCAGTACTTC.

The chain has TRBV3-1 (or the pseudogene TRBV3-2) and TRBJ2-7; 10 bases align to TRBD1. Germline V gene lookup returns CDR1 LGHDT and CDR2 YNNKEL (reference sequence). The CDR3 runs 18 residues. Trimming cost V 0 bases and J 3 bases; bases outside gene matches: 11. Written as DNA, the CDR3 is TGTGCCAGCAGCCAAGACATAGGGGGCGGGACAGGGGTCTACGAGCAGTACTTC. It specifies CASSQDIGGGTGVYEQYF.

This clone showed up just a few times. The V and J genes are TRBV3-1 (or the pseudogene TRBV3-2) and TRBJ1-1; possibly TRBD1 for D (6 bases). Germline V CDR1 and CDR2: LGHDT, YNNKEL (reference sequence). Trimming took 4 bases from V and 3 from J, leaving 12 bases between them. The CDR3 is 14 residues long. CDR3 protein: CASSPRDTYTEAFF. The CDR3 DNA sequence: TGTGCCAGCAGCCCCCGGGACACCTACACTGAAGCTTTCTTT.

The sample holds a few counts of this clone. V usage is TRBV30 and J usage is TRBJ1-2; D might be TRBD1 (6 bases). Trimming stripped 8 bases from V and 4 bases from J, with 23 bases between. This CDR3 is built from 15 residues. Looked up from germline, CDR1 is GTSNPN and CDR2 is SVGIG (reference sequence). CDR3 residues: CAGQRPTGRGYGYTF. The CDR3 DNA reads TGTGCCGGCCAAAGGCCAACAGGCAGGGGCTATGGCTACACCTTC.

The V and J genes are TRBV24-1 and TRBJ1-4, with 8 nucleotides matching TRBD1. V lost 0 bases and J lost 5; bases outside the gene matches: 10. Germline V lookup: CDR1 KGHDR, CDR2 SFDVKD. This CDR3 region has 18 residues. CDR3 bases: TGTGCCACCAGTGATTTGCAGGGGGCGCCTTTAGGGAATGAAAAACTGTTTTTT. Translation: CATSDLQGAPLGNEKLFF.

The genes are TRBV11-3 and TRBJ1-1, with D perhaps TRBD1 (6 bases). Germline CDR1 SGHNT, CDR2 YENEEA. This CDR3 has 13 residues. Trimming removed 3 bases at V and 7 bases at J, with 12 bases between. The CDR3 coding sequence is TGTGCCAGCAGCTTGGACACAGGGAGTGAAGCTTTCTTT. Its protein is CASSLDTGSEAFF.